These 13 T cell receptor beta chains share one sample of origin, sequenced in a study of blood T cell repertoires in COVID-19. Some clones are missing from TCRdb's copy, which holds only in-frame ones; the method was immunoSEQ multiplex PCR. Of some 170,000 clones listed, 87% were seen once; the top ten hold roughly 1.6%. The source material was peripheral blood. These receptors all stem from a woman in her fifties or sixties with acute or convalescent COVID-19.

The chain couples TRBV5-5 to TRBJ2-7, with 12 bases identical to TRBD2. The CDR3 sequence is 16 residues long. Germline CDR1 is SGHKS and CDR2 is YYEKEE (reference sequence). J lost 5 bases, V lost 2 bases, and 8 bases had no gene match. The CDR3 protein is CASSLLSSGRAHEQYF. The CDR3 nucleotides read TGTGCCAGCAGCTTACTTTCTAGCGGGAGGGCCCACGAGCAGTACTTC.

The rearrangement joins TRBV3-1 (or the pseudogene TRBV3-2) to TRBJ1-2, with 9 bases aligning to TRBD1. The CDR3 is 17 amino acids. Unmatched junction bases numbered 9, after V lost 2 bases and J lost 2 bases. Germline assignment: CDR1 LGHDT and CDR2 YNNKEL (reference sequence). DNA for the CDR3: TGTGCCAGCAGCCAATACGTTTCGGGGACAGGGAACTATGGCTACACCTTC. Its translation: CASSQYVSGTGNYGYTF.

The chain couples TRBV19 to TRBJ2-2, with D perhaps TRBD2 (5 bases). Trimming removed 6 bases at V and 0 bases at J, with 20 bases between. The CDR3 is made up of 18 amino acids. The germline gives CDR1 LNHDA, CDR2 SQIVND (reference sequence). DNA of the CDR3: TGTGCCAGTAGCCTCAAGGGCCACCGGGATGCGAACACCGGGGAGCTGTTTTTT. Amino acids: CASSLKGHRDANTGELFF.

The rearrangement links TRBV9 to TRBJ2-1; tentatively, D is TRBD2 (5 bases). The CDR3 loop spans 15 amino acids. V dropped 1 base and J dropped 3 bases, with 11 bases sitting between them. Per the germline V gene, CDR1 is SGDLS and CDR2 is YYNGEE. The CDR3, as DNA: TGTGCCAGCAGCGTACGAGCGGCACTCTACAATGAGCAGTTCTTC. It is translated as CASSVRAALYNEQFF.

J is TRBJ2-7 and V is TRBV7-9; D is perhaps TRBD1 (6 bases). V was pared by 3 bases and J by 3 bases, with 12 bases between. The germline CDR1 and CDR2 sequences are SEHNR and FQNEAQ (reference sequence). The CDR3 totals 14 residues. DNA for the CDR3: TGTGCCAGCAGCTTCGGTGTGACAGGCTACGAGCAGTACTTC. It specifies CASSFGVTGYEQYF.

The V call is TRBV12-3 or TRBV12-4, the J call TRBJ1-6; D is possibly TRBD1 (5 bases). Trimming removed 8 bases at V and 7 bases at J, with 9 bases between. CDR3 length: 12 amino acids. The CDR3 loop reads CASQGLNSPLHF. For the CDR3, the DNA is TGTGCCAGCCAGGGTCTAAATTCACCCCTCCACTTT.

This clone was seen a handful of times. The CDR3 loop reads CASSLQGSEAFF. The DNA of the CDR3 is TGTGCCAGCAGTCTACAGGGGTCGGAAGCTTTCTTT. The V and J genes are TRBV5-6 and TRBJ1-1, with TRBD1 identical over 7 bases. Germline trimming cut 5 bases from V and 8 bases from J; bases unmatched to any gene: 6. The CDR3 consists of 12 residues. Germline CDR1 SGHDT, CDR2 YYEEEE. Complete variable domain (other parts from reference TRBV5-6 and TRBJ1-1): DAGVTQSPTHLIKTRGQQVTLRCSPKSGHDTVSWYQQALGQGPQFIFQYYEEEERQRGNFPDRFSGHQFPNYSSELNVNALLLGDSALYLCASSLQGSEAFFGQGTRLTVV.

V is TRBV7-9 and J is TRBJ1-6; D uncertain. This CDR3 contains 14 residues. Per the germline V gene, CDR1 is SEHNR and CDR2 is FQNEAQ (reference sequence). Trimming took 8 bases from V and 7 from J, leaving 15 bases between them. The CDR3 coding sequence is TGTGCCAGCCTAGACCGAGGGCGGAATTCACCCCTCCACTTT. It yields the protein CASLDRGRNSPLHF.

V gene TRBV6-6 combines with J gene TRBJ1-3; TRBD1 is a possible D gene (6 bases). V lost 7 bases and J lost 0, with 16 bases in between. Looked up from germline, CDR1 is MNHNY and CDR2 is SVGAGI (reference sequence). CDR3 length: 16 residues. Here the CDR3 reads CASTSGQPSSGNTIYF. The DNA for the CDR3 is TGTGCCAGCACCTCCGGACAGCCTTCCTCTGGAAACACCATATATTTT.

V usage is TRBV7-9 and J usage is TRBJ1-6, with 9 bases that match TRBD1. The V gene's germline CDR1 is SEHNR and CDR2 FQNEAQ (reference sequence). This CDR3 contains 17 residues. V shed 3 bases and J 5 bases; nucleotides not matched to a gene: 8. CDR3 loop: CASSFGGQGTDNSPLHF. DNA for the CDR3: TGTGCCAGCAGCTTTGGGGGACAGGGCACGGATAATTCACCCCTCCACTTT. The whole variable domain, remainder taken from reference TRBV7-9 and TRBJ1-6, is DTGVSQNPRHKITKRGQNVTFRCDPISEHNRLYWYRQTLGQGPEFLTYFQNEAQLEKSRLLSDRFSAERPKGSFSTLEIQRTEQGDSAMYLCASSFGGQGTDNSPLHFGNGTRLTVT.

The chain is built from TRBV11-2 and TRBJ1-2; D is uncertain. CDR3 length equals 13 residues. Germline CDR1 reads SGHAT; CDR2 reads FQNNGV. V was clipped by 5 bases and J by 13 bases, with 20 bases between them. CDR3 coding DNA: TGTGCCAGCAGCCCCAACTGGGCCGGGAGGAGCACCTTC. Its translation: CASSPNWAGRSTF. The full variable domain, completed using reference TRBV11-2 and TRBJ1-2, is EAGVAQSPRYKIIEKRQSVAFWCNPISGHATLYWYQQILGQGPKLLIQFQNNGVVDDSQLPKDRFSAERLKGVDSTLKIQPAKLEDSAVYLCASSPNWAGRSTFGSGTRLTVV.

V usage is TRBV5-6 and J usage is TRBJ1-2, with D hard to call. From germline, CDR1 is SGHDT and CDR2 YYEEEE. The CDR3 runs 12 residues. The ends were cut back, 1 base at V and 8 bases at J, with 9 bases in the middle. CDR3 protein: CASSLREWGYTF. CDR3 DNA: TGTGCCAGCAGCTTGAGAGAGTGGGGCTACACCTTC. Drawing the rest from reference TRBV5-6 and TRBJ1-2, the complete variable domain is DAGVTQSPTHLIKTRGQQVTLRCSPKSGHDTVSWYQQALGQGPQFIFQYYEEEERQRGNFPDRFSGHQFPNYSSELNVNALLLGDSALYLCASSLREWGYTFGSGTRLTVV.

The chain has TRBV18 and TRBJ1-6; D is unclear. Germline V gene lookup returns CDR1 KGHSH and CDR2 LQKENI. Trimming took off 3 bases at V and 7 bases at J, with 16 bases between the two ends. The CDR3 is made up of 16 amino acids. As DNA, the CDR3 is TGTGCCAGCTCACCCGAACCCGGAGAGGGCAATTCACCCCTCCACTTT. It is translated as CASSPEPGEGNSPLHF.